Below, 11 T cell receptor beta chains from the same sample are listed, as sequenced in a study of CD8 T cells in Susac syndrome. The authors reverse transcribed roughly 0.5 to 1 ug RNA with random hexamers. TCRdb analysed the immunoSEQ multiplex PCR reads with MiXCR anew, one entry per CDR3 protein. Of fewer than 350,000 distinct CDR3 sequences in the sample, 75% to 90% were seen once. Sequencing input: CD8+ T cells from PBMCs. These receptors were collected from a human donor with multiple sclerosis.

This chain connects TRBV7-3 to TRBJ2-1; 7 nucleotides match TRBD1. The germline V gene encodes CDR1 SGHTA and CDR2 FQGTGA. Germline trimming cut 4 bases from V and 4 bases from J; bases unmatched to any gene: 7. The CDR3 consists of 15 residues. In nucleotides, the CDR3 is TGTGCCAGCAGCTCCCAGACAGGGTTTTACAATGAGCAGTTCTTC. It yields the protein CASSSQTGFYNEQFF. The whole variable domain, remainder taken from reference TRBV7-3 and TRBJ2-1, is GAGVSQTPSNKVTEKGKYVELRCDPISGHTALYWYRQSLGQGPEFLIYFQGTGAADDSGLPNDRFFAVRPEGSVSTLKIQRTERGDSAVYLCASSSQTGFYNEQFFGPGTRLTVL.

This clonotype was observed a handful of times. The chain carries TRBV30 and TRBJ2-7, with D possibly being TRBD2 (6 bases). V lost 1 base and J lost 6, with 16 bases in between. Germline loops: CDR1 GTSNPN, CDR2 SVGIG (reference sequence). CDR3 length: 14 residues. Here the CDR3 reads CAWSGAGNPLEQYF. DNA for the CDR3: TGTGCCTGGAGTGGGGCGGGGAACCCTCTCGAGCAGTACTTC.

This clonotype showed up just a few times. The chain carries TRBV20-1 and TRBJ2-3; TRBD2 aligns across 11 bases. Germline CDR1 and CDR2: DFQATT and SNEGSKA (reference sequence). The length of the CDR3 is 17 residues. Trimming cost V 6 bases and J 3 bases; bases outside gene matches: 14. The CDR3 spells CSAIPLAGALRTDTQYF. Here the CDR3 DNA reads TGCAGTGCGATCCCACTAGCGGGAGCATTGAGGACAGATACGCAGTATTTT.

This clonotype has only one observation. The CDR3 region has the DNA TGTGCCCCCCTGAGAGGCCAGCCCCAGCATTTT. Translated: CAPLRGQPQHF. This rearrangement joins TRBV6-4 to TRBJ1-5; D is undetermined. This CDR3 comprises 11 residues. The germline V gene has CDR1 MRHNA and CDR2 SNTAGT. V was cut by 11 bases and J by 7 bases, with 12 bases left in between.

CDR3 loop: CASSQARLAGYGGELFF. The CDR3 DNA reads TGTGCCAGCAGCCAAGCAAGACTAGCGGGATACGGCGGGGAGCTGTTTTTT. The chain is built from TRBV3-1 and TRBJ2-2; 11 nucleotides align to TRBD2. Losses at the gene ends were 1 base for V and 7 bases for J; bases not matched to a gene: 8. The CDR3 has 17 residues. In germline, CDR1 is LGHDT, CDR2 YNNKEL (reference sequence).

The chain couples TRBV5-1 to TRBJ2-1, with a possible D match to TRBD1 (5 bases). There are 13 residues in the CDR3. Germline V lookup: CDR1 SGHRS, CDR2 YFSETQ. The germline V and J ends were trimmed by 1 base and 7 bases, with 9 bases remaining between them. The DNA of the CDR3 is TGCGCCAGCAGCTTGTTCAGGGTTAATGAGCAGTTCTTC. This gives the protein CASSLFRVNEQFF. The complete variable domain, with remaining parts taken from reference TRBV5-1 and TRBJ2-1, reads KAGVTQTPRYLIKTRGQQVTLSCSPISGHRSVSWYQQTPGQGLQFLFEYFSETQRNKGNFPGRFSGRQFSNSRSEMNVSTLELGDSALYLCASSLFRVNEQFFGPGTRLTVL.

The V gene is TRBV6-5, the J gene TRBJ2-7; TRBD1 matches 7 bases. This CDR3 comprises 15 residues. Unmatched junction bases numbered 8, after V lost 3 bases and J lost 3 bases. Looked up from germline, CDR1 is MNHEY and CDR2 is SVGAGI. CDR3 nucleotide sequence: TGTGCCAGCAGTTATAGTAAGGGGGCGAGCTACGAGCAGTACTTC. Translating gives CASSYSKGASYEQYF.

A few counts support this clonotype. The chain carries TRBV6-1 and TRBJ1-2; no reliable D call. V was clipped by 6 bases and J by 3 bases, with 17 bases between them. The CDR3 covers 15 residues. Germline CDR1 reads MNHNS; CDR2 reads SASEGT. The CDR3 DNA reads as TGTGCCAGCAGGGGGTCGACGGCAAGCGACTATGGCTACACCTTC. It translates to CASRGSTASDYGYTF.

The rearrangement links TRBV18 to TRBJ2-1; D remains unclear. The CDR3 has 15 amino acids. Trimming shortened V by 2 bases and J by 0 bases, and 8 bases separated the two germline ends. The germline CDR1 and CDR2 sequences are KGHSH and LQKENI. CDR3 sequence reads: CASSPYTHSYNEQFF. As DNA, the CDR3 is TGTGCCAGCTCACCATATACCCACTCCTACAATGAGCAGTTCTTC.

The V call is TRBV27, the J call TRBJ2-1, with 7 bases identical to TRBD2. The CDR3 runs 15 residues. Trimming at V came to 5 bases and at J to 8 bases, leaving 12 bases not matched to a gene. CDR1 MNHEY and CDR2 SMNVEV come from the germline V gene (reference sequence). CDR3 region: CASSGRAVLRDEQFF. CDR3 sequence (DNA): TGTGCCAGCAGTGGGAGGGCAGTACTAAGGGATGAGCAGTTCTTC.

The CDR3 DNA reads TGTGCCAGCAGCTTGAATAGCGGGTTGTCCTACGAGCAGTACTTC. The encoded protein is CASSLNSGLSYEQYF. The chain uses TRBV5-6 and TRBJ2-7; 7 bases are a match to TRBD2. This CDR3 region has 15 residues. V was clipped by 1 base and J by 1 base; unmatched bases: 5. The germline V gene has CDR1 SGHDT and CDR2 YYEEEE. Supplemented by reference TRBV5-6 and TRBJ2-7, the full variable domain reads DAGVTQSPTHLIKTRGQQVTLRCSPKSGHDTVSWYQQALGQGPQFIFQYYEEEERQRGNFPDRFSGHQFPNYSSELNVNALLLGDSALYLCASSLNSGLSYEQYFGPGTRLTVT.